A selection of T cell receptor beta chains follows, all from one sample in a study of blood T cells in healthy people across ages. Each CDR3 protein is one row after TCRdb ran MiXCR on the 5' RACE reads. The sample lists approximately 1.5 million distinct CDR3 sequences; approximately 43% were seen once. The sample consisted of blood. The source is a young woman in good health. Both conserved end residues are part of each CDR3. Fields, in order: clone size, V gene, CDR3 protein. Not every row has a clone size; where given, it reads once, few, many or a size class.

clone size: few
V gene: TRBV21-1
CDR3 protein: CASSKSGGANNEQFF

clone size: few
V gene: TRBV20-1
CDR3 protein: CSAKDGLAGVQETQFF

clone size: .
V gene: TRBV6-6
CDR3 protein: CASSYSRPDNTGELFF

clone size: few
V gene: TRBV24-1
CDR3 protein: CATSANNNEQFF

clone size: .
V gene: TRBV19
CDR3 protein: CASKLGPGGGNQPQHF

clone size: few
V gene: TRBV20-1
CDR3 protein: CSASGVRLAGGLTDTQYF

clone size: .
V gene: TRBV20-1
CDR3 protein: CSARAPHGYTF

clone size: .
V gene: TRBV4-1
CDR3 protein: CASSPSRGQGSNEQFF

clone size: .
V gene: TRBV20-1
CDR3 protein: CSARGRTGAHEQYF

clone size: .
V gene: TRBV20-1
CDR3 protein: CSAPRGRFSSYEQYF

clone size: .
V gene: TRBV27
CDR3 protein: CASSGGGQGGYGYTF

clone size: .
V gene: TRBV20-1
CDR3 protein: CSAREGLGVDTQYF

clone size: .
V gene: TRBV20-1
CDR3 protein: CSARGIAGRIDTQYF

clone size: .
V gene: TRBV10-3
CDR3 protein: CAISDRDRGTEQYF

clone size: .
V gene: TRBV12-3/TRBV12-4
CDR3 protein: CASSRAEGADTQYF

clone size: .
V gene: TRBV2
CDR3 protein: CASSESSGLGTDTQYF

clone size: .
V gene: TRBV6-5
CDR3 protein: CASSSPLAGTGNEQFF

clone size: .
V gene: TRBV20-1
CDR3 protein: CSARAPIRGSYEQYF

clone size: .
V gene: TRBV12-3/TRBV12-4
CDR3 protein: CASSFYGEKLFF

clone size: few
V gene: TRBV12-3/TRBV12-4
CDR3 protein: CASSEPGRGTYEQYF

clone size: .
V gene: TRBV20-1
CDR3 protein: CSASGAPRTYEQYF

clone size: .
V gene: TRBV3-1
CDR3 protein: CASSQVDPRETQYF

clone size: .
V gene: TRBV27
CDR3 protein: CASSVPDRRREKGYGYTF

clone size: few
V gene: TRBV5-6
CDR3 protein: CASSSQDGEQYF

clone size: .
V gene: TRBV25-1
CDR3 protein: CTSSSRGKETQYF

clone size: few
V gene: TRBV14
CDR3 protein: CASSQLGDTQYF

clone size: .
V gene: TRBV28
CDR3 protein: CASSRRQAGAYEQYF

clone size: .
V gene: TRBV29-1
CDR3 protein: CSVEGEGQNTGELFF

clone size: few
V gene: TRBV5-1
CDR3 protein: CASSLPGQPLYGYTF

clone size: .
V gene: TRBV10-3
CDR3 protein: CAISDASGRNPYEQYF

clone size: .
V gene: TRBV6-5
CDR3 protein: CATGTWDGYTF

clone size: few
V gene: TRBV10-2
CDR3 protein: CASKEYTEAFF

clone size: .
V gene: TRBV13
CDR3 protein: CASSFGLCEKLFF

clone size: .
V gene: TRBV4-1
CDR3 protein: CASSQRAQFNTEAFF

clone size: few
V gene: TRBV6-2/TRBV6-3
CDR3 protein: CASSSWTRRGDQPQHF

clone size: .
V gene: TRBV7-9
CDR3 protein: CASSRTGGIAYGYTF

clone size: .
V gene: TRBV3-1
CDR3 protein: CASSHRLAGSAIFGTDTQYF

clone size: .
V gene: TRBV5-1
CDR3 protein: CASSSHGSGDTWDEQFF

clone size: few
V gene: TRBV20-1
CDR3 protein: CSYTRGAEQFF

clone size: .
V gene: TRBV20-1
CDR3 protein: CSARPSQGYEQYF

clone size: few
V gene: TRBV3-1
CDR3 protein: CASSQAAARSHTF

clone size: .
V gene: TRBV6-2/TRBV6-3
CDR3 protein: CASSNSGEQYF

clone size: few
V gene: TRBV29-1
CDR3 protein: CSAGFTHGYTF

clone size: .
V gene: TRBV27
CDR3 protein: CASSPGQTPDTQYF

clone size: .
V gene: TRBV10-3
CDR3 protein: CAISVWANEQFF

clone size: few
V gene: TRBV4-1
CDR3 protein: CASSQVDRGDAEAFF

clone size: .
V gene: TRBV27
CDR3 protein: CASSTAGFNYGYTF

clone size: .
V gene: TRBV6-2/TRBV6-3
CDR3 protein: CASSYGDEEIYEQYF

clone size: .
V gene: TRBV7-9
CDR3 protein: CASSLEVLGAGTEAFF

clone size: few
V gene: TRBV7-9
CDR3 protein: CASSQAGVNGYTF

clone size: .
V gene: TRBV10-3
CDR3 protein: CAISGGPGERTYEQYF

clone size: once
V gene: TRBV30
CDR3 protein: CAWTGFHSYEQYF

clone size: .
V gene: TRBV28
CDR3 protein: CASSNRGYYGYTF

clone size: .
V gene: TRBV10-3
CDR3 protein: CAISELSRQETQYF

clone size: .
V gene: TRBV7-2
CDR3 protein: CASSSRGGLNEQYF